These 26 T cell receptor beta chains share one sample of origin, sequenced in a study of vaccination and CD4 T cells after COVID-19. Regarding time point: late sampling 161 to 241 days after vaccination in a few convalescent patients. Treatment reported: approximately 10-day PBMC culture with coronavirus spike peptide pools or control peptides (ViraFEST assay). No antigens are known for them. Cultured CD4+ T-cell DNA underwent Oncomine TCR Beta short-read sequencing. TCRdb redid the calling of the PCR reads with MiXCR, one entry per CDR3 protein. Counted here are around 18,000 distinct CDR3 sequences, 44% occurring once; the ten biggest clones make up roughly a sixth. The sequences come from CD4+ T cells from blood, cultured in vitro, collected about 7 months after SARS-CoV-2 vaccination. Receptor source: a human donor who had recovered from COVID-19.

The rearrangement links TRBV19 to TRBJ2-3; D is unclear. The length of the CDR3 is 15 residues. Between the trimmed V and J ends, which lost 5 bases and 0 bases, there was a span of 12 bases. From germline, CDR1 is LNHDA and CDR2 SQIVND (reference sequence). The CDR3 sequence is CASSSYRASTDTQYF. The CDR3 DNA follows: TGTGCCAGTAGTTCTTATAGAGCTAGCACAGATACGCAGTATTTT.

J is TRBJ1-6 and V is TRBV19, with 11 bases identical to TRBD1. The junction had 3 bases not matched to a gene; V was cut back by 10 bases and J by 7 bases. Germline V lookup: CDR1 LNHDA, CDR2 SQIVND (reference sequence). The CDR3 length is 13 residues. Written as DNA, the CDR3 is TGTGCCACTGGGACAGGGGGGAATTCACCCCTCCACTTT. Protein: CATGTGGNSPLHF.

The chain joins TRBV15 to TRBJ2-5; D possibly corresponds to TRBD1 (7 bases). This CDR3 is built from 16 residues. V lost 0 bases to trimming and J lost 5 bases, with 16 bases between them. Germline lookup yields CDR1 LNHNV and CDR2 YYDKDF (reference sequence). The CDR3 reads CATSRDSQGGWETQYF. The DNA for the CDR3 is TGTGCCACCAGCAGAGATTCGCAGGGGGGCTGGGAGACCCAGTACTTC.

This clonotype was seen a handful of times. The chain recombines TRBV19 with TRBJ1-2; no clear D. CDR1 and CDR2 from the germline V gene are LNHDA and SQIVND (reference sequence). This CDR3 contains 14 residues. V lost 6 bases and J lost 3, with 14 bases in between. In DNA, the CDR3 is TGTGCCAGTAGCCCCGCGGGGAGAGACTATGGCTACACCTTC. Translation: CASSPAGRDYGYTF.

This sequence joins TRBV6-5 and TRBJ2-7, with D possibly being TRBD1 (6 bases). The length of the CDR3 is 15 residues. The V gene lost 3 bases and the J gene lost 0 bases, with 12 bases spanning the gap. The germline V gene has CDR1 MNHEY and CDR2 SVGAGI. The CDR3 reads CASSYGGASSYEQYF. CDR3 in DNA: TGTGCCAGCAGTTATGGGGGCGCGAGCTCCTACGAGCAGTACTTC.

This chain links TRBV7-9 with TRBJ1-2; D gene uncertain. Looked up from germline, CDR1 is SEHNR and CDR2 is FQNEAQ (reference sequence). V dropped 3 bases and J dropped 0 bases, with 8 bases sitting between them. The CDR3 length is 14 residues. The CDR3 DNA follows: TGTGCCAGCAGCTTGCGGGAAACTAACTATGGCTACACCTTC. Translated, it gives CASSLRETNYGYTF.

The chain links TRBV19 to TRBJ2-6; the D gene is possibly TRBD2 (6 bases). In germline, CDR1 is LNHDA, CDR2 SQIVND (reference sequence). V shed 3 bases and J shed 4 bases, with 13 bases lying between them. This CDR3 contains 16 residues. As DNA, the CDR3 is TGTGCCAGTAGTATGGCTTGGGGGGACGGGGCCAACGTCCTGACTTTC. As protein: CASSMAWGDGANVLTF.

Concerning this clonotype itself: At one end, the junction sequence differs from germline, possibly due to a read error. This chain links TRBV7-7 with TRBJ2-5; TRBD1 matches at 8 bases. CDR1 and CDR2 from the germline V gene are SSHAT and FNYEAQ (reference sequence). The CDR3 has 14 residues. The CDR3 here is CASSTQGAEETQYF. The DNA for the CDR3 is TGTGCTAGCAGCACGCAGGGGGCGGAAGAGACCCAGTACTTC.

The V and J genes are TRBV6-1 and TRBJ1-6, with a tentative D call TRBD1 (5 bases). Per the germline V gene, CDR1 is MNHNS and CDR2 is SASEGT. The CDR3 totals 15 residues. V was pared by 0 bases and J by 7 bases, with 10 bases between. The chain's CDR3 is CASSEAIWGNSPLHF. DNA of the CDR3: TGTGCCAGCAGTGAAGCGATTTGGGGGAATTCACCCCTCCACTTT.

This clonotype was detected only a few times. The rearrangement links TRBV20-1 to TRBJ2-5; perhaps TRBD2 as D (7 bases). V was shortened by 3 bases and J by 5 bases, with 16 bases between the two germline ends. Germline V gene lookup returns CDR1 DFQATT and CDR2 SNEGSKA (reference sequence). The CDR3 contains 14 residues. In nucleotides, the CDR3 is TGCAGTGCTAGGAGGGGGAGGGCCGGGGAGACCCAGTACTTC. It encodes CSARRGRAGETQYF.

The J gene is TRBJ2-2, the V gene TRBV7-6, with 7 bases matching TRBD2. The CDR3 loop spans 18 amino acids. Looked up from germline, CDR1 is SGHVS and CDR2 is FNYEAQ. With V trimmed by 2 bases and J by 6 bases, 15 bases remained unmatched. CDR3 coding DNA: TGTGCCAGCAGCTTACTCCCTAGCGGTGGGGCCACGGCCGGGGAGCTGTTTTTT. Amino acids: CASSLLPSGGATAGELFF.

J is TRBJ2-3 and V is TRBV5-8; either TRBD1 or TRBD2 may supply D (5 bases each). Trimming took off 7 bases at V and 1 base at J, with 13 bases between the two ends. There are 14 residues in the CDR3. CDR1 is SGHTS, CDR2 YDEGEE, per germline. The CDR3 DNA sequence: TGTGCCAGCCCGCCGGGGCGTGGCACAGATACGCAGTATTTT. Its protein product is CASPPGRGTDTQYF. The whole variable domain, remainder taken from reference TRBV5-8 and TRBJ2-3, is EAGVTQSPTHLIKTRGQQATLRCSPISGHTSVYWYQQALGLGLQFLLWYDEGEERNRGNFPPRFSGRQFPNYSSELNVNALELEDSALYLCASPPGRGTDTQYFGPGTRLTVL.

The chain carries TRBV6-5 and TRBJ1-1, with 11 bases aligning to TRBD1. The CDR3 covers 17 residues. Germline CDR1 is MNHEY and CDR2 is SVGAGI. With 4 bases clipped from V and 1 base from J, the junction kept 8 bases outside the gene matches. The CDR3 DNA reads as TGTGCCAGCAGTTTGCTCCTGGGACAGGGGGGGAACACTGAAGCTTTCTTT. Translating gives CASSLLLGQGGNTEAFF.

There are a few counts of this clonotype. The chain couples TRBV15 to TRBJ2-1; no definite D call. Trimming took off 0 bases at V and 6 bases at J, with 12 bases between the two ends. CDR1 LNHNV and CDR2 YYDKDF come from the germline V gene (reference sequence). The length of the CDR3 is 15 residues. CDR3 loop: CATSRDRGRPNEQFF. CDR3 DNA sequence: TGTGCCACCAGCAGAGATCGAGGCCGACCCAATGAGCAGTTCTTC.

The gene calls are TRBV5-5 and TRBJ1-2, with a weak D call TRBD1 (5 bases). V was trimmed by 9 bases and J by 5 bases, leaving 23 bases between them. The CDR3 runs to 15 residues. Per germline, CDR1 SGHKS and CDR2 YYEKEE (reference sequence). CDR3 residues: CATGTPALLTYGYTF. The DNA of the CDR3 is TGTGCCACCGGGACGCCGGCCCTACTCACTTATGGCTACACCTTC.

The chain has TRBV4-2 and TRBJ1-5; no firm D call. The V end was cut by 0 bases, the J end by 4 bases, with 4 bases between. There are 13 residues in the CDR3. Germline CDR1 LGHNA, CDR2 YNFKEQ. The CDR3 here is CASSQDRNQPQHF. CDR3 bases: TGTGCCAGCAGCCAAGACAGGAATCAGCCCCAGCATTTT.

The chain uses TRBV27 and TRBJ1-1; 7 bases align to TRBD1. V was pared by 6 bases and J by 8 bases, with 12 bases of the junction left unmatched. The CDR3 loop spans 14 amino acids. Germline V gene data show CDR1 as MNHEY and CDR2 as SMNVEV (reference sequence). CDR3 amino acids: CASSLDRTGREAFF. CDR3 nucleotides: TGTGCCAGCAGCCTGGACAGGACCGGTCGAGAAGCTTTCTTT.

The CDR3 sequence: CSASSIPGGYDQPQHF. The DNA of the CDR3 is TGCAGTGCTAGTAGTATCCCAGGTGGATACGATCAGCCCCAGCATTTT. This sequence joins TRBV20-1 and TRBJ1-5; D ambiguous. This CDR3 is 16 amino acids long. Germline V gives CDR1 DFQATT, CDR2 SNEGSKA (reference sequence). Trimming pared 3 bases from V and 5 bases from J, leaving 20 bases between.

The V call is TRBV7-9, the J call TRBJ2-1, with 10 bases lining up with TRBD2. This CDR3 has 17 amino acids. Per the germline V gene, CDR1 is SEHNR and CDR2 is FQNEAQ (reference sequence). With V trimmed by 5 bases and J by 3 bases, 10 bases remained unmatched. Written as DNA, the CDR3 is TGTGCCAGCAGCCGCACTCTAGCTAGCGGGGGCTACAATGAGCAGTTCTTC. It is translated as CASSRTLASGGYNEQFF.

A remark on this clonotype: Sequence at one end of the junction differs from germline and may be a read error. The chain is built from TRBV7-2 and TRBJ2-2, with D maybe TRBD2 (6 bases). The CDR3 runs 13 residues. The germline gives CDR1 SGHTA, CDR2 FQGNSA. CDR3 amino acids: CASSPARSGGLFF. As DNA, the CDR3 is TGTGCCAGCAGCCCTGCCCGATCCGGGGGGCTGTTTTTT.

This clonotype was counted between two and nine times. The rearrangement joins TRBV20-1 to TRBJ1-5, with D unresolved. Germline V gives CDR1 DFQATT, CDR2 SNEGSKA (reference sequence). The germline V and J ends were trimmed by 4 bases and 1 base, with 20 bases remaining between them. CDR3 length: 17 amino acids. CDR3 sequence (DNA): TGCAGTGCTACGAATCCGGTTACCGGGGAGAGCAATCAGCCCCAGCATTTT. Translated, it gives CSATNPVTGESNQPQHF.

The chain links TRBV10-3 to TRBJ2-7, with TRBD2 matching over 10 bases. The length of the CDR3 is 17 residues. The germline CDR1 and CDR2 sequences are ENHRY and SYGVKD. V shed 4 bases, J shed 5 bases, and the junction held 14 bases outside the gene matches. CDR3 amino acids: CAISGSKPGLAYDEQYF. Written as DNA, the CDR3 is TGTGCCATCAGTGGATCAAAGCCGGGACTAGCGTATGACGAGCAGTACTTC.

The rearrangement joins TRBV20-1 to TRBJ2-1; 11 bases are shared with TRBD2. Trimming took 0 bases from V and 6 from J; bases not matched to a gene: 10. The CDR3 has 17 residues. The V gene's germline CDR1 is DFQATT and CDR2 SNEGSKA (reference sequence). The CDR3 bases are TGCAGTGCTAGAGACCCCTATAGCGGGAGGGCGACCAATGAGCAGTTCTTC. Translating gives CSARDPYSGRATNEQFF.

The sample holds a few counts of this clonotype. The rearrangement uses TRBV7-2 and TRBJ2-7, with D hard to call. CDR1 is SGHTA and CDR2 is FQGNSA in the germline V gene. The CDR3 has 13 residues. With 5 bases removed from V and 4 bases from J, the gap between germline ends came to 12 bases. For the CDR3, the DNA is TGTGCCAGCAGCCAGGCCCAGCGTTACGAGCAGTACTTC. Its protein product is CASSQAQRYEQYF.

The CDR3 sequence: CASSPAVPRETQYF. The CDR3 DNA is TGTGCCAGCTCACCAGCGGTTCCGAGGGAGACCCAGTACTTC. The chain is built from TRBV18 and TRBJ2-5, with D unresolved. Trimming cost V 2 bases and J 5 bases, with 12 bases left between them. This CDR3 has 14 amino acids. Germline CDR1 and CDR2: KGHSH and LQKENI.

This chain joins TRBV2 and TRBJ2-7, with 11 nucleotides matching TRBD1. The CDR3 has 14 amino acids. Trimming removed 6 bases from V and 2 bases from J; junction bases left unmatched: 3. Per germline, CDR1 SNHLY and CDR2 FYNNEI. The CDR3: CASSGQGATYEQYF. For the CDR3, the DNA is TGTGCCAGCAGCGGACAGGGGGCTACCTACGAGCAGTACTTC. The complete variable domain, with remaining parts taken from reference TRBV2 and TRBJ2-7, reads EPEVTQTPSHQVTQMGQEVILRCVPISNHLYFYWYRQILGQKVEFLVSFYNNEISEKSEIFDDQFSVERPDGSNFTLKIRSTKLEDSAMYFCASSGQGATYEQYFGPGTRLTVT.